Following are 9 T cell receptor beta chains from one sample sequenced in a study of cytomegalovirus exposure and HLA in healthy donors. It was with 60 Vbeta and 13 Jbeta primers that the PCR ran. Sequencing used immunoSEQ multiplex PCR; TCRdb keeps in-frame clones, though not all of them. The data show approximately 120,000 clones, with 75% to 85% seen just once and 7.5% to 9.5% held by the top ten. Sequenced: PBMCs. The source is a man between 25 and 39 years old in good health and CMV-seropositive.

V and J are TRBV9 and TRBJ2-3; 8 bases align to TRBD2. In germline, CDR1 is SGDLS, CDR2 YYNGEE. CDR3 length equals 16 residues. V shed 1 base, J shed 2 bases, and the junction held 6 bases outside the gene matches. For the CDR3, the DNA is TGTGCCAGCAGCGTACCTGCGGGACTAGTCACAGATACGCAGTATTTT. This codes for CASSVPAGLVTDTQYF.

V and J are TRBV11-3 and TRBJ1-1, with unresolved D. This CDR3 region has 13 residues. V was clipped by 1 base and J by 3 bases, with 6 bases between them. Germline CDR1 reads SGHNT; CDR2 reads YENEEA. The CDR3 here is CASSLGPDTEAFF. The CDR3 DNA reads as TGTGCCAGCAGCTTAGGTCCGGACACTGAAGCTTTCTTT.

This clone was recorded only once. The chain has TRBV25-1 and TRBJ2-5; perhaps TRBD1 as D (6 bases). CDR1 is MGHDK, CDR2 SYGVNS, per germline. The ends were cut back, 1 base at V and 3 bases at J, with 9 bases in the middle. The CDR3 has 14 residues. The CDR3 nucleotides are TGTGCCAGCAGTGAATGGGCAGGGGAAGAGACCCAGTACTTC. It translates to CASSEWAGEETQYF.

The chain uses TRBV2 and TRBJ1-1, with TRBD1 as a possible D gene (6 bases). CDR1 and CDR2 (germline): SNHLY, FYNNEI. Deletions cut 9 bases from V and 4 bases from J, with 21 bases between. CDR3 size: 15 residues. The DNA of the CDR3 is TGTGCCAGGCCCACGGGGGGCGCTCAGGCCACTGAAGCTTTCTTT. Translated, it gives CARPTGGAQATEAFF.

This chain connects TRBV10-3 to TRBJ1-5; D remains ambiguous. Germline values: CDR1 ENHRY, CDR2 SYGVKD. The CDR3 sequence is 12 residues long. Between the trimmed V and J ends, which lost 2 bases and 4 bases, there was a span of 3 bases. CDR3 sequence: CAISEPNQPQHF. The DNA for the CDR3 is TGTGCCATCAGTGAGCCGAATCAGCCCCAGCATTTT.

J is TRBJ2-7 and V is TRBV5-6, with TRBD2 matching over 7 bases. V trimming: 4 bases; J trimming: 3 bases; junction bases outside the gene matches: 7. Looked up from germline, CDR1 is SGHDT and CDR2 is YYEEEE. CDR3 length: 14 amino acids. CDR3 residues: CASSLISGDYEQYF. The CDR3 nucleotides are TGTGCCAGCAGCCTGATAAGCGGGGACTACGAGCAGTACTTC.

The chain combines TRBV7-9 with TRBJ1-1, with a tentative D call TRBD1 (5 bases). V was shortened by 5 bases and J by 1 base, with 11 bases between the two germline ends. The CDR3 extends over 14 amino acids. Per germline, CDR1 SEHNR and CDR2 FQNEAQ (reference sequence). The CDR3 DNA follows: TGTGCCAGCAGCCCTCGGGGGGGGAACACTGAAGCTTTCTTT. Protein: CASSPRGGNTEAFF.

The chain carries TRBV10-3 and TRBJ1-1; 7 bases line up with TRBD1. Unmatched junction bases numbered 7, after V lost 7 bases and J lost 2 bases. The CDR3 has 14 residues. Germline V gives CDR1 ENHRY, CDR2 SYGVKD. As DNA, the CDR3 is TGTGCCATCACTAGGGACAGACTTAACACTGAAGCTTTCTTT. Translated: CAITRDRLNTEAFF.

The rearrangement links TRBV29-1 to TRBJ1-1; D is possibly TRBD1 (5 bases). CDR3 length: 15 amino acids. CDR1 is SQVTM and CDR2 is ANQGSEA in the germline V gene. V lost 4 bases and J lost 1, with 16 bases in between. The CDR3 reads CSVGTPGVGNTEAFF. CDR3 nucleotides: TGCAGCGTTGGGACGCCGGGGGTGGGGAACACTGAAGCTTTCTTT.